The T cell receptor (beta chain) described here comes from a study of control samples from healthy donors and cancer patients. This CDR3 is built from 16 residues. Trimming took off 1 base at V and 6 bases at J, with 16 bases between the two ends. The germline V gene has CDR1 MNHEY and CDR2 SVGAGI. TCRdb's table, derived via immunoSEQ multiplex PCR, lists solely in-frame clones and lacks some. The sample lists some 130,000 clones, approximately 90% occurring once. V is TRBV6-5 and J is TRBJ2-1, with D perhaps being TRBD1 or TRBD2 (5 bases each). This TCR was sampled from a man aged 35 to 55 in good health. Source material: blood. CDR3 DNA: TGTGCCAGCAGTTACTTGAGTTCCAGGGAGTTCAATGAGCAGTTCTTC. This encodes CASSYLSSREFNEQFF.